Listed here are 26 T cell receptor beta chains from one sample, sequenced in a study of blood T cells in healthy people across ages. A second PCR, run for about 7 to 12 cycles, used a sample-barcoded 5' primer plus a J-beta primer mix. TCRdb re-called the 5' RACE reads with MiXCR, one entry per CDR3 protein. The table lists fewer than 900,000 distinct CDR3 sequences, roughly 41% of them singletons. Sequencing was done on a sample of blood. All receptors derive from a woman aged 55-70 years in good health.

The chain carries TRBV12-3 or TRBV12-4 and TRBJ2-7; D perhaps matches TRBD2 (6 bases). V was shortened by 7 bases and J by 4 bases, with 14 bases between the two germline ends. The CDR3 contains 13 residues. The CDR3 is CASTQGGEYEQYF. The CDR3 DNA is TGTGCCAGCACCCAAGGAGGGGAGTACGAGCAGTACTTC.

This clonotype is categorized as medium-sized. The rearrangement joins TRBV29-1 to TRBJ2-5; TRBD2 matches 8 bases. The V gene's germline CDR1 is SQVTM and CDR2 ANQGSEA. CDR3 length: 14 residues. With V trimmed by 4 bases and J by 5 bases, 9 bases remained unmatched. CDR3 sequence: CSVAGREGLETQYF. CDR3 nucleotides: TGCAGCGTTGCTGGACGGGAGGGCCTGGAGACCCAGTACTTC.

This rearrangement joins TRBV7-2 to TRBJ2-7, with D unresolved. CDR3 length: 12 residues. CDR1 and CDR2 (germline): SGHTA, FQGNSA. Trimming pared 4 bases from V and 4 bases from J, leaving 8 bases between. CDR3 protein: CASSSDKYEQYF. In DNA, the CDR3 is TGTGCCAGCAGCTCCGATAAATACGAGCAGTACTTC.

The J gene is TRBJ1-2, the V gene TRBV20-1, with 9 bases fitting TRBD1. Germline V gives CDR1 DFQATT, CDR2 SNEGSKA (reference sequence). The V and J ends lost 1 base and 3 bases, in that order; junction bases with no gene match: 6. This CDR3 contains 15 residues. CDR3 DNA: TGCAGTGCTAGAGGTACAGGGGGCGCTGACTATGGCTACACCTTC. This encodes CSARGTGGADYGYTF.

Details on this clonotype: Mismatch with germline at one junction end may stem from a read error. V is TRBV28 and J is TRBJ1-1; TRBD1 matches at 7 bases. Per germline, CDR1 MDHEN and CDR2 SYDVKM. The CDR3 has 13 residues. The CDR3 loop reads CASSAGQAFEAFF. DNA for the CDR3: TGTGCCAGCAGTGCCGGACAGGCCTTTGAAGCTTTTTTT.

The chain links TRBV3-1 to TRBJ2-5, with 8 positions matching TRBD2. The ends lost 0 bases at V and 11 bases at J; junction bases unmatched: 17. The CDR3 loop spans 17 amino acids. Germline V CDR1 and CDR2: LGHDT, YNNKEL (reference sequence). CDR3 sequence reads: CASSQERSGLVVYEQYF. The CDR3 nucleotides are TGTGCCAGCAGCCAAGAAAGATCGGGACTAGTGGTCTATGAGCAGTACTTC.

This clonotype was seen a handful of times. The chain combines TRBV5-6 with TRBJ2-4, with 8 nucleotides matching TRBD2. The last part of the DNA fits TRBJ2-7 better; the J call may be wrong. The CDR3 consists of 15 residues. CDR1 is SGHDT, CDR2 YYEEEE, per germline. CDR3 sequence reads: CASSGGGLVSYEQYF. The CDR3 coding sequence is TGTGCCAGCAGCGGAGGGGGACTAGTTTCTTACGAGCAGTACTTC.

This clonotype was counted once. The J gene is TRBJ2-7, the V gene TRBV7-3, with 8 bases fitting TRBD2. The J call may be in error: the DNA end matches TRBJ2-5 better. The CDR3 totals 15 residues. CDR1 is SGHTA, CDR2 FQGTGA, per germline. CDR3 in amino acids: CASSLQAGEGETQYF. The CDR3 coding sequence is TGTGCCAGCAGCTTACAAGCGGGGGAAGGAGAGACCCAGTACTTC.

The chain recombines TRBV4-2 with TRBJ2-4, with TRBD1 identical over 10 bases. V was pared by 1 base and J by 13 bases, with 13 bases of the junction left unmatched. Germline CDR1 reads LGHNA; CDR2 reads YNFKEQ. The CDR3 covers 16 residues. The CDR3 DNA follows: TGTGCCAGCAGCCAAGTACAGGGGACAGGGGCCTTCCAGCAGTACTTC. Amino acid sequence: CASSQVQGTGAFQQYF.

This chain links TRBV5-1 with TRBJ2-7, with D uncertain. CDR1 SGHRS and CDR2 YFSETQ come from the germline V gene. Trimming removed 4 bases from V and 0 bases from J, with 14 bases in between. The CDR3 is made up of 15 amino acids. The CDR3 region is CASSLGEAFSYEQYF. The CDR3 nucleotides read TGCGCCAGCAGCCTTGGTGAAGCCTTCTCCTACGAGCAGTACTTC.

This clonotype was observed a single time. This chain uses TRBV19 with TRBJ2-5; 8 nucleotides align to TRBD1. The V and J ends lost 5 bases and 4 bases, in that order; junction bases with no gene match: 3. Germline V CDR1 and CDR2: LNHDA, SQIVND (reference sequence). This CDR3 has 13 residues. The CDR3 DNA is TGTGCCAGTAGTGCAGACAGGGGAGAGACCCAGTACTTC. Amino acid sequence: CASSADRGETQYF.

The chain links TRBV5-6 to TRBJ2-3; D gene unclear. This CDR3 has 12 amino acids. Germline loops: CDR1 SGHDT, CDR2 YYEEEE. V lost 4 bases and J lost 5, with 8 bases in between. CDR3 nucleotide sequence: TGTGCCAGCAGCCGGACGCGAGATACGCAGTATTTT. Encoded protein: CASSRTRDTQYF. Filled out from reference TRBV5-6 and TRBJ2-3, the complete variable domain reads DAGVTQSPTHLIKTRGQQVTLRCSPKSGHDTVSWYQQALGQGPQFIFQYYEEEERQRGNFPDRFSGHQFPNYSSELNVNALLLGDSALYLCASSRTRDTQYFGPGTRLTVL.

This clonotype appeared a single time. J is TRBJ2-5 and V is TRBV20-1; possibly TRBD1 or TRBD2 for D (5 bases each). The tail of the sequence fits TRBJ2-1 better, so the J call may be wrong. CDR3 length equals 12 residues. CDR1 is DFQATT and CDR2 is SNEGSKA in the germline V gene (reference sequence). Here the CDR3 DNA reads TGCAGTGCCCGAAGGGACCCTGAGACCCAGTTCTTC. Its protein product is CSARRDPETQFF.

The chain uses TRBV7-3 and TRBJ2-1; TRBD2 aligns across 9 bases. The V and J ends lost 1 base and 8 bases, in that order; junction bases with no gene match: 6. Germline CDR1 is SGHTA and CDR2 is FQGTGA. CDR3 size: 15 residues. The CDR3 sequence is CASSLMREGFHEQFF. The CDR3 region has the DNA TGTGCCAGCAGCTTAATGCGGGAGGGCTTCCATGAGCAGTTCTTC.

This sequence joins TRBV7-9 and TRBJ1-2; the D is unclear. Germline V CDR1 and CDR2: SEHNR, FQNEAQ (reference sequence). Trimming cost V 5 bases and J 8 bases, with 12 bases left between them. The CDR3 totals 12 residues. The CDR3 DNA follows: TGTGCCAGCAGCCATGAGCCTAAGGGCTACACCTTC. This gives the protein CASSHEPKGYTF. Combining the CDR3 with reference TRBV7-9 and TRBJ1-2 gives the whole variable domain DTGVSQNPRHKITKRGQNVTFRCDPISEHNRLYWYRQTLGQGPEFLTYFQNEAQLEKSRLLSDRFSAERPKGSFSTLEIQRTEQGDSAMYLCASSHEPKGYTFGSGTRLTVV.

This chain connects TRBV6-2 or TRBV6-3 to TRBJ2-5; D gene unclear. The DNA end favors TRBJ2-1, so the J call may be wrong. Germline assignment: CDR1 MNHEY and CDR2 SVGEGT. This CDR3 spans 11 amino acids. CDR3 nucleotides: TGTGCCAGCAGTTACAAGGAGACCCAGTTCTTC. Encoded protein: CASSYKETQFF.

The J gene is TRBJ2-3, the V gene TRBV2; 10 nucleotides agree with TRBD1. The CDR3 is 15 amino acids. The junction had 5 bases not matched to a gene; V was cut back by 6 bases and J by 2 bases. CDR1 is SNHLY and CDR2 is FYNNEI in the germline V gene. The CDR3 is CASSGQGGTTDTQYF. Written as DNA, the CDR3 is TGTGCCAGCAGCGGACAGGGGGGTACCACAGATACGCAGTATTTT. Supplemented by reference TRBV2 and TRBJ2-3, the full variable domain reads EPEVTQTPSHQVTQMGQEVILRCVPISNHLYFYWYRQILGQKVEFLVSFYNNEISEKSEIFDDQFSVERPDGSNFTLKIRSTKLEDSAMYFCASSGQGGTTDTQYFGPGTRLTVL.

This clonotype turned up a few times. The chain is built from TRBV3-1 and TRBJ2-5, with 7 nucleotides matching TRBD2. CDR3 length: 15 residues. CDR1 LGHDT and CDR2 YNNKEL come from the germline V gene (reference sequence). Losses at the gene ends were 2 bases for V and 1 base for J; bases not matched to a gene: 4. This CDR3 reads CASSQWGGPQETQYF. The CDR3 DNA reads as TGTGCCAGCAGCCAATGGGGGGGACCCCAAGAGACCCAGTACTTC.

The table lists this clonotype with a few counts. The rearrangement links TRBV24-1 to TRBJ2-7; unclear D gene. Germline values: CDR1 KGHDR, CDR2 SFDVKD. This CDR3 contains 17 residues. V was shortened by 0 bases and J by 3 bases, with 17 bases between the two germline ends. CDR3 DNA: TGTGCCACCAGTGATTTGCGGACGACGTTTGGTTTCTACGAGCAGTACTTC. As protein: CATSDLRTTFGFYEQYF.

The gene calls are TRBV20-1 and TRBJ2-1, with D perhaps assigned TRBD1 or TRBD2 (5 bases each). Germline V lookup: CDR1 DFQATT, CDR2 SNEGSKA (reference sequence). The CDR3 length is 14 residues. V gave up 3 bases and J gave up 6 bases, with 15 bases separating them. CDR3 region: CSASDGTRFNEQFF. In DNA form, the CDR3 reads TGCAGTGCTAGCGACGGGACGAGGTTCAATGAGCAGTTCTTC.

Many counts were recorded for this clonotype. This chain joins TRBV4-3 and TRBJ2-7; TRBD1 aligns across 10 bases. J was trimmed by 5 bases and V by 1 base; bases with no gene match: 2. Germline V gene lookup returns CDR1 LGHNA and CDR2 YSLEER. The CDR3 covers 14 residues. The CDR3 region has the DNA TGCGCCAGCAGCCAAGGGGACAGGGGTGACGAGCAGTACTTC. It is translated as CASSQGDRGDEQYF.

The chain couples TRBV6-5 to TRBJ1-2; D unresolved. From germline, CDR1 is MNHEY and CDR2 SVGAGI. The ends were cut back, 0 bases at V and 7 bases at J, with 12 bases in the middle. The CDR3 spans 14 residues. Written as DNA, the CDR3 is TGTGCCAGCAGTTACTCGATAGGTCTTGCTGGCTACACCTTC. It codes for CASSYSIGLAGYTF.

This clonotype was picked up a small number of times. The CDR3: CSAGSRETQYF. The CDR3, as DNA: TGCAGTGCTGGATCTCGGGAGACCCAGTACTTC. This chain joins TRBV20-1 and TRBJ2-5; D uncertain. V was clipped by 5 bases and J by 5 bases, with 9 bases between them. The CDR3 has 11 amino acids. CDR1 and CDR2 (germline): DFQATT, SNEGSKA (reference sequence).

The J gene is TRBJ2-7, the V gene TRBV4-3; perhaps TRBD1 as D (6 bases). Germline V gene sequence: CDR1 LGHNA, CDR2 YSLEER. V shed 0 bases and J shed 5 bases, with 11 bases lying between them. The CDR3 is 14 amino acids. CDR3 in DNA: TGCGCCAGCAGCCAAGATAAGGGGGTGGACGAGCAGTACTTC. The encoded protein is CASSQDKGVDEQYF.

This clonotype was recorded a few times. The gene calls are TRBV10-2 and TRBJ2-3; 9 bases fit TRBD2. The CDR3 extends over 15 amino acids. V was clipped by 7 bases and J by 5 bases; unmatched bases: 10. Germline-derived CDR1 and CDR2 are WSHSY and SAAADI. The CDR3 here is CASTEKGSGRDTQYF. CDR3 nucleotides: TGCGCCAGCACCGAGAAAGGTAGCGGGAGAGATACGCAGTATTTT.

The chain links TRBV6-1 to TRBJ1-5; weak D call: TRBD1 (5 bases). V lost 4 bases and J lost 8, with 24 bases in between. This CDR3 comprises 17 residues. CDR1 and CDR2 from the germline V gene are MNHNS and SASEGT. CDR3 nucleotides: TGTGCCAGCAGTGGGCGTACGGGGACGGCGGGGCGGGAGCCCCAGCATTTT. This encodes CASSGRTGTAGREPQHF.